This entry lists 21 T cell receptor beta chains sequenced from one sample in a study of T cell responses to AZD1222 COVID-19 vaccine. Assay: immunoSEQ multiplex PCR; the TCRdb copy retains only in-frame clones and omits some. The data hold tens of thousands of clones, with 92% observed a single time. Sequenced material: peripheral blood, taken 28 days after the second AZD1222 dose. These receptors all stem from an adult who received the AZD1222 COVID-19 vaccine.

A remark on this clone: The same CDR3 arises from other DNA sequences in this sample as well. The genes are TRBV6-5 and TRBJ2-7; 7 nucleotides agree with TRBD2. The CDR3 totals 15 residues. CDR1 is MNHEY, CDR2 SVGAGI, per germline. V lost 3 bases to trimming and J lost 4 bases; unmatched junction nucleotides: 9. CDR3 nucleotide sequence: TGTGCCAGCAGTTATTCAGCGGGAACGTCTTACGAGCAGTACTTC. It encodes CASSYSAGTSYEQYF.

The gene calls are TRBV11-2 and TRBJ1-5; D is unresolved. The germline V gene has CDR1 SGHAT and CDR2 FQNNGV. V lost 2 bases and J 8 bases, leaving 10 bases between the germline ends. The CDR3 is 13 residues long. The CDR3 loop reads CASSLKSLEPQHF. The CDR3 DNA is TGTGCCAGCAGCTTAAAGTCCTTAGAGCCCCAGCATTTT. Filled out from reference TRBV11-2 and TRBJ1-5, the complete variable domain reads EAGVAQSPRYKIIEKRQSVAFWCNPISGHATLYWYQQILGQGPKLLIQFQNNGVVDDSQLPKDRFSAERLKGVDSTLKIQPAKLEDSAVYLCASSLKSLEPQHFGDGTRLSIL.

The CDR3 spells CASMTGPSGYTF. The CDR3 bases are TGTGCCAGCATGACAGGGCCGTCAGGCTACACCTTC. The rearrangement links TRBV25-1 to TRBJ1-2; TRBD1 agrees at 7 bases. Losses at the gene ends were 7 bases for V and 8 bases for J; bases not matched to a gene: 7. This CDR3 region has 12 residues. Per germline, CDR1 MGHDK and CDR2 SYGVNS.

The rearrangement links TRBV9 to TRBJ2-2; 8 positions match TRBD2. J lost 5 bases, V lost 0 bases, and 6 bases had no gene match. The CDR3 is 16 residues long. In germline, CDR1 is SGDLS, CDR2 YYNGEE. The chain's CDR3 is CASSVGAGGRTGELFF. The DNA of the CDR3 is TGTGCCAGCAGCGTAGGGGCGGGAGGACGGACCGGGGAGCTGTTTTTT.

The J gene is TRBJ1-5, the V gene TRBV7-9, with a tentative D call TRBD1 (6 bases). V dropped 5 bases and J dropped 0 bases, with 20 bases sitting between them. CDR1 SEHNR and CDR2 FQNEAQ come from the germline V gene (reference sequence). The CDR3 is 18 amino acids. CDR3 DNA: TGTGCCAGCAGCCTGGACAGCTTCATAGATAATAGCAATCAGCCCCAGCATTTT. Translating gives CASSLDSFIDNSNQPQHF.

The rearrangement links TRBV21-1 to TRBJ1-1. TRBV21-1 is a documented pseudogene. The CDR3 spans 17 residues. The CDR3 sequence: CASSKCGCGGLNTEAFF. CDR3 bases: TGTGCCAGCAGCAAATGTGGATGCGGGGGGCTTAACACTGAAGCTTTCTTT.

This chain joins TRBV14 and TRBJ2-7; D possibly matches TRBD1 or TRBD2 (6 bases each). Germline-derived CDR1 and CDR2 are SGHDN and FVKESK. The CDR3 contains 18 residues. The ends were cut back, 2 bases at V and 5 bases at J, with 25 bases in the middle. Here the CDR3 reads CASSQKGGPTTVVHEQYF. CDR3 bases: TGTGCCAGCAGCCAAAAGGGGGGACCTACTACAGTAGTCCACGAGCAGTACTTC.

The chain is built from TRBV11-3 and TRBJ2-3; possible D gene TRBD2, 5 bases. Trimming took 1 base from V and 3 from J, leaving 17 bases between them. The CDR3 consists of 17 residues. Germline CDR1 and CDR2: SGHNT and YENEEA. CDR3 bases: TGTGCCAGCAGCTTAGGGAGGCAGAAGCACGGAACAGATACGCAGTATTTT. This gives the protein CASSLGRQKHGTDTQYF.

CDR3 sequence: CASRGPVAEAFF. The CDR3, as DNA: TGTGCCAGCAGGGGTCCTGTGGCTGAAGCTTTCTTT. The chain is built from TRBV3-1 (or the pseudogene TRBV3-2) and TRBJ1-1; D gene uncertain. Germline CDR1 LGHDT, CDR2 YNNKEL (reference sequence). This CDR3 region has 12 residues. V lost 6 bases and J lost 6, with 11 bases in between.

The V call is TRBV5-1, the J call TRBJ2-1; TRBD2 matches at 12 bases. The V and J ends lost 3 bases and 7 bases, in that order; junction bases with no gene match: 5. Germline CDR1 SGHRS, CDR2 YFSETQ. This CDR3 has 15 amino acids. For the CDR3, the DNA is TGCGCCAGCAGCTCACGGACTAGCGGGATGAATGAGCAGTTCTTC. Translation: CASSSRTSGMNEQFF.

This clone was recorded a few times. This may come from a read error, since a much larger clone is one base off. The chain is built from TRBV11-2 and TRBJ1-5; D is possibly TRBD1 (5 bases). CDR3 length equals 13 residues. The germline CDR1 and CDR2 sequences are SGHAT and FQNNGV. V dropped 5 bases and J dropped 5 bases, with 10 bases sitting between them. The CDR3 here is CASSLDRDQPQHF. The CDR3 DNA is TGTGCCAGCAGCCTCGACAGAGATCAGCCCCAGCATTTT.

Here the CDR3 reads CASSQGQSPSYEQYF. The DNA of the CDR3 is TGCGCCAGCAGCCAAGGGCAGTCACCCTCCTACGAGCAGTACTTC. The V call is TRBV4-3, the J call TRBJ2-7, with unresolved D. The V end was cut by 1 base, the J end by 0 bases, with 10 bases between. The CDR3 runs 15 residues. CDR1 is LGHNA and CDR2 is YSLEER in the germline V gene.

The gene calls are TRBV7-8 and TRBJ2-7; TRBD2 matches 12 bases. Per germline, CDR1 SGHVS and CDR2 FQNEAQ. The CDR3 has 16 amino acids. Unmatched junction bases numbered 2, after V lost 2 bases and J lost 0 bases. This CDR3 is CASSLSTSGSSYEQYF. The CDR3 nucleotides read TGTGCCAGCAGCTTATCGACTAGCGGGAGCTCCTACGAGCAGTACTTC.

The V and J genes are TRBV7-6 and TRBJ1-2; tentative D call: TRBD1 (5 bases). The CDR3 consists of 16 residues. Trimming removed 0 bases at V and 7 bases at J, with 18 bases between. CDR1 is SGHVS, CDR2 FNYEAQ, per germline. The CDR3 coding sequence is TGTGCCAGCAGCTTAGCAGCAGGGACGCCGGGAAGTGGCTACACCTTC. It encodes CASSLAAGTPGSGYTF.

The rearrangement joins TRBV4-3 to TRBJ1-4; the D is unclear. The CDR3 length is 14 residues. V lost 3 bases to trimming and J lost 7 bases, with 12 bases between them. CDR1 and CDR2 from the germline V gene are LGHNA and YSLEER. The CDR3 here is CASSQRGVGEKLFF. The CDR3 nucleotides are TGCGCCAGCAGCCAGCGTGGGGTTGGTGAAAAACTGTTTTTT.

The chain couples TRBV6-5 to TRBJ2-7; a weak D match, TRBD1 (6 bases). The CDR3 sequence is 13 residues long. Per germline, CDR1 MNHEY and CDR2 SVGAGI. V dropped 6 bases and J dropped 2 bases, with 11 bases sitting between them. Here the CDR3 DNA reads TGTGCCAGCAGCCGGGACAAAACCTACGAGCAGTACTTC. Encoded protein: CASSRDKTYEQYF.

The chain recombines TRBV30 with TRBJ1-1; 7 nucleotides align to TRBD1. This CDR3 region has 13 residues. V gave up 3 bases and J gave up 2 bases; unmatched junction bases: 3. Per the germline V gene, CDR1 is GTSNPN and CDR2 is SVGIG (reference sequence). The CDR3 sequence is CAWRRTGNTEAFF. In DNA, the CDR3 is TGTGCCTGGAGAAGGACAGGAAACACTGAAGCTTTCTTT.

The chain links TRBV5-1 to TRBJ2-7; 7 nucleotides line up with TRBD1. Trimming cost V 3 bases and J 7 bases; bases outside gene matches: 10. The CDR3 extends over 14 amino acids. In germline, CDR1 is SGHRS, CDR2 YFSETQ. The CDR3 bases are TGCGCCAGCAGCTCCAGGGGGTCATCGGGGGAGCAGTACTTC. Protein product: CASSSRGSSGEQYF.

This clone was detected only once. This chain connects TRBV5-6 to TRBJ1-2, with D possibly TRBD1 on 5 matching bases. This CDR3 comprises 13 residues. Germline V gene sequence: CDR1 SGHDT, CDR2 YYEEEE. Trimming shortened V by 2 bases and J by 5 bases, and 10 bases separated the two germline ends. The CDR3 region is CASSFQGTYGYTF. CDR3 DNA: TGTGCCAGCAGCTTTCAGGGAACTTATGGCTACACCTTC.

V and J are TRBV14 and TRBJ2-2; tentatively, D is TRBD2 (7 bases). Trimming shortened V by 4 bases and J by 6 bases, and 12 bases separated the two germline ends. Germline CDR1 SGHDN, CDR2 FVKESK. The CDR3 totals 14 residues. CDR3 nucleotides: TGTGCCAGCAGCCGGCAAGGGGGGGCCGGGGAGCTGTTTTTT. Its translation: CASSRQGGAGELFF.

The chain links TRBV7-2 to TRBJ2-7, with 9 bases identical to TRBD1. The CDR3 runs to 15 residues. Germline V gene sequence: CDR1 SGHTA, CDR2 FQGNSA. V lost 3 bases and J lost 4; bases outside the gene matches: 7. For the CDR3, the DNA is TGTGCCAGCAGCTTCCTGACAGGGGGGGCATACGAGCAGTACTTC. The encoded protein is CASSFLTGGAYEQYF.